This TCR beta chain was obtained from a study of T-cell reconstitution after alpha-beta-depleted transplantation in children. Molecular barcoding with unique molecular identifiers was used for the TCRbeta library. One entry per CDR3 protein, called by TCRdb with MiXCR from the PCR reads. The data show approximately 520,000 distinct CDR3 sequences, with around a third seen just once and around 2.3% held by the top ten. The CDR3 is 12 amino acids. The ends were cut back, 4 bases at V and 6 bases at J, with 7 bases in the middle. Germline values: CDR1 SGHTA, CDR2 FQGNSA. This rearrangement joins TRBV7-2 to TRBJ2-4, with D maybe TRBD2 (5 bases). Sequencing was performed on PBMCs from the stem cell graft donor, taken from the stem cell graft. The clonotype comes from a human donor who donated a stem cell graft to a child with aplastic anemia. CDR3 residues: CASSSGINIQYF. The CDR3 DNA sequence: TGTGCCAGCAGCTCGGGGATAAACATTCAGTACTTC.